A single sample gave rise to the 10 T cell receptor beta chains below, sequenced in a study of blood T cell repertoires in COVID-19. TCRdb's copy holds only in-frame clones and misses some; the assay was immunoSEQ multiplex PCR. The sample lists more than 100,000 clones, approximately 80% seen once, with about 4.2% in the top ten. The sequenced material came from peripheral blood. These receptors were taken from a woman in her seventies with acute or convalescent COVID-19.

This clone was detected once. This rearrangement joins TRBV7-2 to TRBJ1-1; tentative D call: TRBD1 (5 bases). The CDR3 sequence is 17 residues long. Germline CDR1 SGHTA, CDR2 FQGNSA. V lost 4 bases and J 0 bases, leaving 18 bases between the germline ends. CDR3 in amino acids: CASSYLGGARMNTEAFF. DNA for the CDR3: TGTGCCAGCAGCTACCTAGGAGGGGCCAGGATGAACACTGAAGCTTTCTTT.

In its sample, this clone was seen a few times. The gene calls are TRBV5-4 and TRBJ1-6; D possibly corresponds to TRBD1 (5 bases). V shed 4 bases and J shed 7 bases, with 12 bases lying between them. Germline CDR1 reads SGHNT; CDR2 reads YYREEE (reference sequence). This CDR3 has 14 amino acids. The CDR3 is CASSHFRQNSPLHF. The CDR3 DNA sequence: TGTGCCAGCAGCCACTTTCGACAGAATTCACCCCTCCACTTT.

The chain has TRBV5-4 and TRBJ2-7, with TRBD2 identical over 7 bases. This CDR3 is 15 amino acids long. The germline gives CDR1 SGHNT, CDR2 YYREEE (reference sequence). V lost 3 bases, J lost 6 bases, and 12 bases stayed unmatched. For the CDR3, the DNA is TGTGCCAGCAGCTACGGGGGGTCCTATCCAGGCGAGCAGTACTTC. Amino acids: CASSYGGSYPGEQYF.

This clone was observed a handful of times. The V call is TRBV18, the J call TRBJ2-1, with D uncertain. Between the trimmed V and J ends, which lost 3 bases and 9 bases, there was a span of 9 bases. Per germline, CDR1 KGHSH and CDR2 LQKENI. CDR3 length: 12 amino acids. The CDR3, as DNA: TGTGCCAGCTCACCTTTTTCAGGTGAGCAGTTCTTC. Translated, it gives CASSPFSGEQFF. The whole variable domain, filled in from reference TRBV18 and TRBJ2-1, reads NAGVMQNPRHLVRRRGQEARLRCSPMKGHSHVYWYRQLPEEGLKFMVYLQKENIIDESGMPKERFSAEFPKEGPSILRIQQVVRGDSAAYFCASSPFSGEQFFGPGTRLTVL.

The chain employs TRBV5-5 and TRBJ1-2, with a tentative D call TRBD1 (5 bases). Trimming cost V 3 bases and J 8 bases, with 11 bases left between them. The CDR3 runs to 12 residues. The V gene's germline CDR1 is SGHKS and CDR2 YYEKEE (reference sequence). The chain's CDR3 is CASSSRVKGYTF. CDR3 DNA: TGTGCCAGCAGCTCCAGGGTTAAAGGCTACACCTTC. Variable domain in full (rest from reference TRBV5-5 and TRBJ1-2): DAGVTQSPTHLIKTRGQQVTLRCSPISGHKSVSWYQQVLGQGPQFIFQYYEKEERGRGNFPDRFSARQFPNYSSELNVNALLLGDSALYLCASSSRVKGYTFGSGTRLTVV.

V usage is TRBV7-4 and J usage is TRBJ1-5; 7 bases agree with TRBD1. Germline V gene sequence: CDR1 SGHVT, CDR2 SQSDAQ. The V segment lost 4 bases and the J segment 4 bases; nucleotides outside the gene matches: 7. The CDR3 is made up of 15 amino acids. This CDR3 reads CASSSGDSLNQPQHF. As DNA, the CDR3 is TGTGCCAGCAGCTCCGGGGACAGCCTGAATCAGCCCCAGCATTTT.

This CDR3 is CASRLPGGYTEAFF. CDR3 bases: TGTGCCAGCCGACTCCCAGGGGGGTATACTGAAGCTTTCTTT. The rearrangement links TRBV2 to TRBJ1-1, with 7 bases matching TRBD1. After removal of 8 bases from V and 5 bases from J, the junction contained 11 bases not matched to a gene. Germline V gene sequence: CDR1 SNHLY, CDR2 FYNNEI. The CDR3 covers 14 residues.

This clone was recorded once. V is TRBV19 and J is TRBJ1-2; D perhaps matches TRBD1 (5 bases). Germline V gene lookup returns CDR1 LNHDA and CDR2 SQIVND (reference sequence). The CDR3 is 13 residues long. Deletions cut 1 base from V and 6 bases from J, with 9 bases between. The DNA of the CDR3 is TGTGCCAGTAGTATAGTTCCAGGGAATGGCTACACCTTC. This codes for CASSIVPGNGYTF.

V is TRBV5-5 and J is TRBJ1-6; 12 bases are shared with TRBD1. The CDR3 runs to 18 residues. Germline-derived CDR1 and CDR2 are SGHKS and YYEKEE (reference sequence). J lost 10 bases, V lost 2 bases, and 13 bases had no gene match. CDR3 amino acids: CASSLGRDRGPAGSPLHF. As DNA, the CDR3 is TGTGCCAGCAGCTTAGGCCGGGACAGGGGGCCTGCGGGGTCACCCCTCCACTTT.

There are a few counts of this clone. V usage is TRBV18 and J usage is TRBJ1-2; TRBD1 might be the D (6 bases). The germline V gene encodes CDR1 KGHSH and CDR2 LQKENI. CDR3 length equals 16 residues. V lost 2 bases to trimming and J lost 0 bases, with 13 bases between them. The CDR3 spells CASSPSRTDANYGYTF. CDR3 nucleotides: TGTGCCAGCTCACCAAGCCGGACAGACGCTAACTATGGCTACACCTTC.